Below, 13 T cell receptor beta chains from the same sample are listed, as sequenced in a study of T cells after yellow fever vaccination (dated by TCRdb to between 2019 and 2020). In light of the paper, this sample's treatment or condition label describes: live attenuated yellow fever vaccine strain. The library came from 5' RACE. The sequencer listed for this sample is Illumina HiSeq 2500. The public reads were quality trimmed at Q25 with fastp and then assembled into clones with MiXCR by TCRdb, keeping productive beta chains. All rows with the same CDR3 protein become a single entry with the most common DNA and genes. The sample table shows approximately 510,000 distinct CDR3 sequences, and 20% to 25% are seen once. The ten largest clones capture about a sixth of the sample. Here the sequenced sample was PBMCs, taken approximately 22 days after the first yellow fever vaccination. The origin of the receptors is a man aged 18 to 35 who received the YFV17D yellow fever vaccine.

CDR3: CASSLASGHSRRDSNQPQHF. CDR3 DNA: TGTGCCAGCAGCTTAGCATCGGGACACTCCAGACGGGATAGCAATCAGCCCCAGCATTTT. This chain links TRBV7-8 with TRBJ1-5, with D possibly being TRBD1 (6 bases). CDR1 is SGHVS, CDR2 FQNEAQ, per germline. Trimming shortened V by 0 bases and J by 0 bases, and 21 bases separated the two germline ends. CDR3 length: 20 amino acids.

The V gene is TRBV7-3, the J gene TRBJ2-2; possibly TRBD1 for D (5 bases). This CDR3 is built from 15 residues. V was clipped by 2 bases and J by 6 bases, with 13 bases between them. Germline-derived CDR1 and CDR2 are SGHTA and FQGTGA. The CDR3 DNA sequence: TGTGCCAGCAGCTTAGAAGCTACAGGACCCGGGGAGCTGTTTTTT. Amino acids: CASSLEATGPGELFF.

V and J are TRBV10-3 and TRBJ1-3; no clear D. The V end was cut by 6 bases, the J end by 0 bases, with 3 bases between. The germline CDR1 and CDR2 sequences are ENHRY and SYGVKD. CDR3 length: 12 amino acids. The CDR3 spells CAIRSSGNTIYF. CDR3 coding DNA: TGTGCCATCAGGAGCTCTGGAAACACCATATATTTT.

The CDR3 nucleotides read TGCGCCAGCAGCGTGAATCCGAACGACAGGGCCGAGACCCAGTACTTC. Translated: CASSVNPNDRAETQYF. The J gene is TRBJ2-5, the V gene TRBV5-1; 7 nucleotides line up with TRBD1. The trim removed 4 bases at V and 5 bases at J, leaving 14 bases unmatched. In germline, CDR1 is SGHRS, CDR2 YFSETQ. This CDR3 has 16 amino acids.

In this sample, this clonotype turned up a few times. The chain carries TRBV4-3 and TRBJ2-1; D unclear. Germline-derived CDR1 and CDR2 are LGHNA and YSLEER. V shed 3 bases and J shed 9 bases, with 12 bases lying between them. This CDR3 contains 13 residues. Here the CDR3 reads CASSHPGNGEQFF. The CDR3 DNA is TGCGCCAGCAGCCACCCCGGTAATGGTGAGCAGTTCTTC.

The J gene is TRBJ1-2, the V gene TRBV6-1, with D maybe TRBD1 (5 bases). The CDR3 covers 12 residues. The V end was cut by 3 bases, the J end by 6 bases, with 8 bases between. Germline V gives CDR1 MNHNS, CDR2 SASEGT. CDR3 sequence: CASSDRVNGYTF. Here the CDR3 DNA reads TGTGCCAGCAGTGACAGGGTCAATGGCTACACCTTC.

The genes are TRBV12-3 or TRBV12-4 and TRBJ1-1; 8 positions agree with TRBD1. The V segment lost 3 bases and the J segment 5 bases; nucleotides outside the gene matches: 5. This CDR3 is built from 14 residues. The CDR3, as DNA: TGTGCCAGCAGTTTTAGGGACAGGAGGACTGAAGCTTTCTTT. This sequence encodes CASSFRDRRTEAFF.

Only a few counts were recorded for this clonotype. This sequence joins TRBV12-3 or TRBV12-4 and TRBJ1-2, with TRBD1 matching over 8 bases. J lost 7 bases, V lost 5 bases, and 9 bases had no gene match. This CDR3 comprises 14 residues. CDR3 sequence reads: CASSTVGTGRGYTF. The DNA for the CDR3 is TGTGCCAGCAGTACCGTGGGGACAGGTCGTGGCTACACCTTC.

The rearrangement links TRBV15 to TRBJ2-7; TRBD2 aligns across 7 bases. CDR3 length: 13 residues. Germline values: CDR1 LNHNV, CDR2 YYDKDF (reference sequence). With 1 base clipped from V and 5 bases from J, the junction kept 2 bases outside the gene matches. Written as DNA, the CDR3 is TGTGCCACCAGCAGAGTTGGGGGGGACGAGCAGTACTTC. Translating it yields CATSRVGGDEQYF.

The V gene is TRBV4-1, the J gene TRBJ2-4; 9 bases are shared with TRBD1. With V trimmed by 4 bases and J by 0 bases, 10 bases remained unmatched. Germline assignment: CDR1 MGHRA and CDR2 YSYEKL. The CDR3 length is 18 residues. CDR3 sequence reads: CASSLRPDRGLAKNIQYF. Here the CDR3 DNA reads TGCGCCAGCAGCCTTCGGCCAGACAGGGGGTTAGCCAAAAACATTCAGTACTTC.

The chain employs TRBV4-3 and TRBJ2-2; D is perhaps TRBD2 (6 bases). CDR3 length: 17 amino acids. Germline CDR1 is LGHNA and CDR2 is YSLEER. V lost 0 bases to trimming and J lost 6 bases, with 17 bases between them. The DNA for the CDR3 is TGCGCCAGCAGCCAAGATTTAAGCGGAGGGGCCGCCGGGGAGCTGTTTTTT. It yields the protein CASSQDLSGGAAGELFF.

This chain uses TRBV14 with TRBJ2-3; no clear D. CDR3 length: 15 amino acids. Trimming stripped 3 bases from V and 4 bases from J, with 14 bases between. CDR1 and CDR2 from the germline V gene are SGHDN and FVKESK. The CDR3 loop is CASSQTGSGADTQYF. The CDR3 DNA reads as TGTGCCAGCAGCCAGACCGGTAGTGGGGCAGATACGCAGTATTTT.

This clonotype was counted a few times. This sequence joins TRBV5-1 and TRBJ2-5; D is perhaps TRBD2 (5 bases). The CDR3 is 15 amino acids. V was cut by 5 bases and J by 0 bases, with 14 bases left in between. The germline CDR1 and CDR2 sequences are SGHRS and YFSETQ. DNA for the CDR3: TGCGCCAGCAGTTTGAGGGCGAATAACCAAGAGACCCAGTACTTC. Translating gives CASSLRANNQETQYF.